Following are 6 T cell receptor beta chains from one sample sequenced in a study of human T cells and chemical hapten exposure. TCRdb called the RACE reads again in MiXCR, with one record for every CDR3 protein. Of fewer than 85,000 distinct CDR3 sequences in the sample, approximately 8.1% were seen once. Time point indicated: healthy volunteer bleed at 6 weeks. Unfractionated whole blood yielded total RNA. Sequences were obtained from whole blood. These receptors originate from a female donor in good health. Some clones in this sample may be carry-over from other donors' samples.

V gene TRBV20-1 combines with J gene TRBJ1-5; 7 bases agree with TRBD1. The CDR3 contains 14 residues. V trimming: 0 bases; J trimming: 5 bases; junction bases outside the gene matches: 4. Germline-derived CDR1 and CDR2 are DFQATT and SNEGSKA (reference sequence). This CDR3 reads CSARDGQDYQPQHF. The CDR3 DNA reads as TGCAGTGCTAGAGACGGACAGGATTATCAGCCCCAGCATTTT.

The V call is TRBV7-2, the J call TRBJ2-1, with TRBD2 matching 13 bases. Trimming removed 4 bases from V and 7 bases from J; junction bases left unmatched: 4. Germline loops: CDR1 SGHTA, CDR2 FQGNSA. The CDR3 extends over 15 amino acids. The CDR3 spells CASSSGTSGDNEQFF. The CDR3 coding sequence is TGTGCCAGCAGCTCCGGGACTAGCGGGGATAATGAGCAGTTCTTC.

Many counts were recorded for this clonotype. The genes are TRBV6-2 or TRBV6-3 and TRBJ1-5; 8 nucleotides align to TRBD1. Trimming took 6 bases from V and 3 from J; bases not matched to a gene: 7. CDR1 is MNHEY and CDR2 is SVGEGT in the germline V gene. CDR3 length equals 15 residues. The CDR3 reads CASSTLTGANQPQHF. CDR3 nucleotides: TGTGCCAGCAGCACGCTGACAGGGGCCAATCAGCCCCAGCATTTT.

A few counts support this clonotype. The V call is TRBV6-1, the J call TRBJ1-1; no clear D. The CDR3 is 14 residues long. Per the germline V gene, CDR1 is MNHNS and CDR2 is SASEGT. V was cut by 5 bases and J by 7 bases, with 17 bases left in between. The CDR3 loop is CASSPTPRADEAFF. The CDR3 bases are TGTGCCAGCAGTCCGACCCCCCGGGCAGATGAAGCTTTCTTT.

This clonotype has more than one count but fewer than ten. The CDR3 nucleotides are TGTGCCAGCAGTTACTCGCCAGGGCTGGGCACTGAAGCTTTCTTT. Translation gives CASSYSPGLGTEAFF. This chain links TRBV6-2 or TRBV6-3 with TRBJ1-1; D is possibly TRBD1 (5 bases). The CDR3 spans 15 residues. Germline V CDR1 and CDR2: MNHEY, SVGEGT. V lost 0 bases, J lost 4 bases, and 12 bases lay in between.

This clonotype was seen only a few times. The CDR3 DNA follows: TGTGCCAGCAGTCGAGGACAGGGAGCCGGCACAGATACGCAGTATTTT. Protein sequence: CASSRGQGAGTDTQYF. V usage is TRBV12-3 or TRBV12-4 and J usage is TRBJ2-3; 8 nucleotides align to TRBD1. V was pared by 5 bases and J by 1 base, with 8 bases of the junction left unmatched. This CDR3 has 16 residues.